Sequencing of this T cell receptor beta chain was carried out in a study of T cells in Graves' hyperthyroidism and ophthalmopathy. RNA transcripts were the template for amplifying TCR beta CDR3 regions. A set of HTBI primers served as the primers for a first-round RT-PCR of the TCR CDR3. TCRdb ran MiXCR on the multiplex PCR reads and lists one entry per CDR3 protein. The sample has 300,000 to 450,000 distinct CDR3 sequences; more than 14% are singletons. Inclusion characteristics of ophthalmopathy patients comprised a Clinical Activity Score of at least 3, a NOSPECS grade of at least 4, and duration under 3 months. Uncontrolled infection, other autoimmune disease, pregnancy or lactation led to exclusion. This clonotype has ten or more counts. Antigen specificity is unknown. General observations from the study: Among clonotypes expanded in thyroid above 0.001, most were also found in blood. Ophthalmopathy got predicted by the model a median about six months before its onset.

This CDR3 spans 14 amino acids. V was pared by 2 bases and J by 4 bases, with 11 bases between. Germline lookup yields CDR1 MDHEN and CDR2 SYDVKM. Sequencing was carried out using blood. This sequence was found in a woman in her thirties with Graves' ophthalmopathy. The V gene is TRBV28, the J gene TRBJ1-1; no clear D gene. The CDR3: CASSLAGMSTEAFF. The CDR3 DNA reads TGTGCCAGCAGTTTAGCGGGGATGAGCACTGAAGCTTTCTTT.